The 17 T cell receptor beta chains in this list originate from one sample, sequenced in a study of blood T cell repertoires in COVID-19. Sequenced by immunoSEQ multiplex PCR; TCRdb stores in-frame clones only, minus some. Of 300,000 to 400,000 clones listed, approximately 89% are singletons. Sequenced input: peripheral blood. All receptors come from a woman between 45 and 65 years old who had recovered from COVID-19.

The chain combines TRBV18 with TRBJ2-7; 7 bases line up with TRBD2. Per the germline V gene, CDR1 is KGHSH and CDR2 is LQKENI. Trimming took 2 bases from V and 5 from J; bases not matched to a gene: 0. This CDR3 region has 12 residues. The DNA of the CDR3 is TGTGCCAGCTCACCAGGGGGGGACGAGCAGTACTTC. Its protein product is CASSPGGDEQYF.

CDR3 nucleotide sequence: TGTGCCAGCATGCTAGCGGGACCACTCCAAGAGACCCAGTACTTC. This codes for CASMLAGPLQETQYF. The chain joins TRBV6-4 to TRBJ2-5; 9 nucleotides agree with TRBD2. Per germline, CDR1 MRHNA and CDR2 SNTAGT. V was clipped by 7 bases and J by 1 base; unmatched bases: 7. CDR3 length equals 15 residues.

The genes are TRBV28 and TRBJ1-3; TRBD1 matches at 10 bases. Germline V gene lookup returns CDR1 MDHEN and CDR2 SYDVKM. CDR3 length: 14 amino acids. V lost 6 bases and J lost 7; bases outside the gene matches: 6. CDR3 coding DNA: TGTGCCAGCAGGACAGGGGGCGATGGCAACACCATATATTTT. Translated: CASRTGGDGNTIYF.

The V call is TRBV7-3, the J call TRBJ2-2; D may be TRBD2 (6 bases). The V end was cut by 1 base, the J end by 3 bases, with 9 bases between. In germline, CDR1 is SGHTA, CDR2 FQGTGA. CDR3 length: 15 residues. The CDR3 spells CASSLNGGDTGELFF. The DNA for the CDR3 is TGTGCCAGCAGCTTAAACGGGGGAGACACCGGGGAGCTGTTTTTT.

The V and J genes are TRBV14 and TRBJ2-1; D is undetermined. The germline V gene has CDR1 SGHDN and CDR2 FVKESK. The CDR3 extends over 13 amino acids. V was shortened by 0 bases and J by 9 bases, with 9 bases between the two germline ends. The CDR3 reads CASSQDLRREQFF. DNA of the CDR3: TGTGCCAGCAGCCAAGATTTGCGGCGTGAGCAGTTCTTC.

The chain couples TRBV6-1 to TRBJ1-2, with D possibly TRBD1 on 5 matching bases. The CDR3 sequence is 16 residues long. The V end was cut by 0 bases, the J end by 8 bases, with 19 bases between. Per germline, CDR1 MNHNS and CDR2 SASEGT. The chain's CDR3 is CASSEASTPPGGGYTF. DNA of the CDR3: TGTGCCAGCAGTGAAGCGAGTACCCCCCCGGGGGGGGGCTACACCTTC.

This clone was seen only once. This sequence joins TRBV2 and TRBJ1-3; D is perhaps TRBD1 (6 bases). The V gene lost 10 bases and the J gene lost 6 bases, with 19 bases spanning the gap. CDR1 SNHLY and CDR2 FYNNEI come from the germline V gene. CDR3 length: 14 residues. In DNA form, the CDR3 reads TGTGCCACATCAGGGGAAGATACTGTAAACACCATATATTTT. Its translation: CATSGEDTVNTIYF.

In its sample, this clone was seen once. The chain carries TRBV11-1 and TRBJ1-5; the match to TRBD1 covers 8 bases. The CDR3 consists of 13 residues. Germline CDR1 is SGHAT and CDR2 is FQDESV (reference sequence). V lost 5 bases and J lost 5; bases outside the gene matches: 2. The CDR3 DNA sequence: TGTGCCAGCAGCCTGACAGGGGATCAGCCCCAGCATTTT. Protein: CASSLTGDQPQHF.

The chain joins TRBV5-1 to TRBJ1-4; tentative D call: TRBD1 (5 bases). V was cut by 5 bases and J by 4 bases, with 15 bases left in between. Germline V gene sequence: CDR1 SGHRS, CDR2 YFSETQ. The CDR3 length is 15 residues. The CDR3 loop reads CASSNGHQNNEKLFF. For the CDR3, the DNA is TGCGCCAGCAGTAATGGACATCAGAATAATGAAAAACTGTTTTTT.

This chain uses TRBV14 with TRBJ2-5; weak D call: TRBD2 (5 bases). CDR3 length: 14 amino acids. CDR1 is SGHDN, CDR2 FVKESK, per germline. V lost 4 bases, J lost 9 bases, and 18 bases lay in between. The CDR3 DNA reads as TGTGCCAGCAGCCCCCGGACGGGGTTGGAGGCCCAGTACTTC. It yields the protein CASSPRTGLEAQYF.

The chain joins TRBV7-9 to TRBJ1-2; D is undetermined. V was cut by 0 bases and J by 0 bases, with 5 bases left in between. Germline V CDR1 and CDR2: SEHNR, FQNEAQ (reference sequence). The CDR3 consists of 14 residues. DNA for the CDR3: TGTGCCAGCAGCTTAGCGCTAGCTAACTATGGCTACACCTTC. This gives the protein CASSLALANYGYTF.

V gene TRBV11-2 combines with J gene TRBJ1-1; 7 positions agree with TRBD1. Trimming removed 8 bases from V and 2 bases from J; junction bases left unmatched: 5. The CDR3 consists of 13 residues. Germline V gene sequence: CDR1 SGHAT, CDR2 FQNNGV. The CDR3 is CASLDRTNTEAFF. The CDR3 DNA reads as TGTGCCAGCCTGGACAGGACCAACACTGAAGCTTTCTTT.

The chain recombines TRBV6-5 with TRBJ2-7; TRBD2 agrees at 8 bases. Looked up from germline, CDR1 is MNHEY and CDR2 is SVGAGI. J lost 3 bases, V lost 2 bases, and 9 bases had no gene match. This CDR3 has 16 residues. The CDR3 nucleotides read TGTGCCAGCAGTTACGGGTTAGCGGGAACTGACTACGAGCAGTACTTC. Residues: CASSYGLAGTDYEQYF.

The V gene is TRBV18, the J gene TRBJ2-7, with a tentative D call TRBD1 (6 bases). Germline loops: CDR1 KGHSH, CDR2 LQKENI. The CDR3 has 14 residues. Deletions cut 6 bases from V and 5 bases from J, with 17 bases between. CDR3 amino acids: CASSSSRGDHEQYF. In DNA, the CDR3 is TGTGCCAGCTCGTCCTCCAGGGGTGACCACGAGCAGTACTTC.

V is TRBV29-1 and J is TRBJ2-7, with a weak D call TRBD1 (5 bases). Germline CDR1 and CDR2: SQVTM and ANQGSEA. The CDR3 spans 13 residues. Trimming removed 3 bases from V and 5 bases from J, with 14 bases in between. CDR3 loop: CSVDVAGKNEQYF. The CDR3 DNA follows: TGCAGCGTTGATGTGGCAGGGAAAAACGAGCAGTACTTC.

This clone was picked up one time. V is TRBV7-2 and J is TRBJ2-1; 8 positions match TRBD2. The CDR3 loop spans 15 amino acids. Trimming cost V 1 base and J 4 bases; bases outside gene matches: 3. Germline V gene sequence: CDR1 SGHTA, CDR2 FQGNSA. In nucleotides, the CDR3 is TGTGCCAGCAGCTTAGGTGGGACTAGATACAATGAGCAGTTCTTC. This codes for CASSLGGTRYNEQFF.

The J gene is TRBJ1-2, the V gene TRBV16, with D unresolved. The V gene lost 3 bases and the J gene lost 4 bases, with 9 bases spanning the gap. CDR3 length: 13 residues. The germline V gene encodes CDR1 KGHSY and CDR2 FQNENV. CDR3 bases: TGTGCCAGCAGCCACCCCCCAGGCTATGGCTACACCTTC. It is translated as CASSHPPGYGYTF.